This TCR beta chain was documented in a study of blood T cell repertoires in COVID-19 (dated by TCRdb to 2019 to 2021). As for the study more broadly: The collaborator samples originated in the United States, Italy and Spain and spanned the acute and convalescent phases of COVID-19. The prospective study material was composed of cDNA or gDNA derived from T cells, B-cell-depleted T cells, or PBMCs. Deeply sampled blood TCRbeta repertoires from subjects exposed to, actively infected with, or recovered from COVID-19 were included in the dataset. The repertoires were released in a freely available public database meant as a resource for research on the immune response to SARS-CoV-2. The samples were drawn from the first 160 participants of the ongoing ImmuneRACE study and from 950 to 1,500 subjects provided by 6 global collaborators. A de-identified subject ID, COVID-19 status, age in years and sex were almost always included in the sample metadata. Where available, HLA class I and class II types were taken from metadata supplied by the sample provider and were not determined by assay-based typing. What the study reported, not specific to this receptor: How much clinical and demographic metadata was included differed by source and by participant, and the metadata was provided uncurated.

Collaborating institutions collected whole blood in K2EDTA tubes following their own protocols. Collaborator samples were shipped for TCRbeta analysis as frozen whole blood, isolated PBMCs, or DNA extracted from either sample type. In the case of this clone: Its binding antigen is unknown. Within one base of it there is no much larger clone, and no base qualities were kept.

TCRbeta CDR3 regions were amplified from genomic DNA using the immunoSEQ Assay, a bias-controlled multiplex PCR. The published analysis was carried out like this. Within the assay, amplification of reference gene primers was used to estimate how many nucleated cells each sample contained. Sequence reads were collapsed and filtered to measure the absolute abundance of every unique TCRbeta CDR3 rearrangement. For each sample, productive Simpson clonality was calculated as the square root of Simpson's diversity index across productive rearrangements. TCRdb retrieved this table from immuneACCESS and kept in-frame rearrangements only. Not all clones are present; in checked studies, unresolved V genes account for under half, and no reason is known for the remainder. V and J calls and clone size follow that table, whereas D and trimming were derived from the DNA. Here the sample has around 58,000 clones; more than 80% occur a single time. Roughly 14% of the sample rests with the top ten.

The CDR3 runs 16 amino acids, cysteine and phenylalanine included. Here the CDR3 DNA is all that survives: 48 bases in frame from base 1. CDR1 and CDR2 are read off the germline V gene as SGHTA and FQGNSA. For this chain, trimming is 5 bases at the V end and 7 bases at the J end, and the number of junction bases without a gene match is 10. This receptor chain uses TRBV7-2 and TRBJ2-1, and 11 junctional nucleotides match TRBD2. The clonotype was recovered from a human donor with active COVID-19. The donor label of this sample is uncertain. Sequenced material: peripheral blood. For the CDR3, the sequence is CASSPGVAGGLNEQFF. The DNA is as follows: TGTGCCAGCAGCCCCGGGGTAGCGGGGGGGCTGAATGAGCAGTTCTTC.